This TCR beta chain was retrieved from a study of T cells expressing NK-cell markers. At the level of the study: Each TCR beta repertoire originated in sorted T cells that were CD3+CD56+NKG2C+, CD3+CD56+NKG2C- or CD3+CD56-NKG2C+.

CDR3 length equals 13 residues. Germline CDR1 and CDR2: DFQATT and SNEGSKA (reference sequence). TCRdb re-called the 5' RACE reads; one entry per CDR3 protein, DNA not given. The specimen's table records some 500,000 distinct CDR3 sequences. The chain is built from TRBV20-1 and TRBJ1-2; TCRdb lists TRBD1, though no DNA is available to test this call. What was sequenced was blood T cells: a sorted CD56 or NKG2C T cell subset, CD4+ or CD8+ T cells, or bulk PBMC T cells (not recorded which). This clonotype was sampled from a woman aged 45-59 years in good health. The chain's CDR3 is CSARPRVNYGYTF.